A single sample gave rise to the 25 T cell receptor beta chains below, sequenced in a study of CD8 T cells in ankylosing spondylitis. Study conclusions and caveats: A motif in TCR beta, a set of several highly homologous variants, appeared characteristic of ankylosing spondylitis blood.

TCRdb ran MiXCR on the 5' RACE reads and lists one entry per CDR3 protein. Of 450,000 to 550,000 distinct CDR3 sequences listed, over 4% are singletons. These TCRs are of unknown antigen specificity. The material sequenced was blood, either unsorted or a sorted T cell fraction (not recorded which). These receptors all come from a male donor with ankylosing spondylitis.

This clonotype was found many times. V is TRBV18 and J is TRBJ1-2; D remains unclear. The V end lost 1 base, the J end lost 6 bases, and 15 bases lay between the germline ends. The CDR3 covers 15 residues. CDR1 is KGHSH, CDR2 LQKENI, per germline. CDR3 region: CASSPQSSYSDGYTF. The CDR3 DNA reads TGTGCCAGCTCACCACAAAGTTCGTATTCGGATGGCTACACCTTC.

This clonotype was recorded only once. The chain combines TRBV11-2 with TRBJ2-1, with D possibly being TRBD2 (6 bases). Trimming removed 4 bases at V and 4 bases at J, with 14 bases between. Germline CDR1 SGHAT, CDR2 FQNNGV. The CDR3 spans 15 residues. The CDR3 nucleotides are TGTGCCAGCAGCTCACTCTTCGGGACTTACAATGAGCAGTTCTTC. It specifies CASSSLFGTYNEQFF.

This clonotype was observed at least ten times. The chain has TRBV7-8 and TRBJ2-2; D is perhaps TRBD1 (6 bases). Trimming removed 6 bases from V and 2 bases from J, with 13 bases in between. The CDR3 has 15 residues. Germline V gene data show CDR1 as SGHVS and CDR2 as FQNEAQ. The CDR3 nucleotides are TGTGCCAGCAGGGGGTGGGACACCAACACCGGGGAGCTGTTTTTT. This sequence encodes CASRGWDTNTGELFF.

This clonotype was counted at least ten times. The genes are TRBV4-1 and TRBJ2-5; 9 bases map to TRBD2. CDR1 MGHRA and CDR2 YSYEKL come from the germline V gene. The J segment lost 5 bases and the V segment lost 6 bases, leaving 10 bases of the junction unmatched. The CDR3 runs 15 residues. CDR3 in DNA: TGCGCCAGCAGTCCTTTTGGTCTAGCGGGGGAGACCCAGTACTTC. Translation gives CASSPFGLAGETQYF.

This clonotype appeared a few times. In DNA form, the CDR3 reads TGCGCCAGCAGCTTGGCTAGAGGCTCGACCCTCCACTTT. Its translation: CASSLARGSTLHF. This chain uses TRBV5-1 with TRBJ1-6; D remains ambiguous. Germline V gives CDR1 SGHRS, CDR2 YFSETQ. The CDR3 consists of 13 residues. V was cut by 0 bases and J by 14 bases, with 12 bases left in between.

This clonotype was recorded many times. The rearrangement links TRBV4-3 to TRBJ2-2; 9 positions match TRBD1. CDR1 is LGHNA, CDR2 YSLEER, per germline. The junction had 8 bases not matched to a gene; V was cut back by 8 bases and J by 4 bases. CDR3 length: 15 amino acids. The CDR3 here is CASRQQGASTGELFF. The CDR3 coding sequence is TGCGCCAGCCGACAACAGGGGGCGTCCACCGGGGAGCTGTTTTTT.

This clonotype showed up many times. CDR3 region: CASSVRQGSQETQYF. The DNA for the CDR3 is TGCGCCAGCAGCGTCCGACAGGGGTCCCAAGAGACCCAGTACTTC. The chain employs TRBV5-1 and TRBJ2-5, with TRBD1 matching over 8 bases. Germline trimming cut 4 bases from V and 1 base from J; bases unmatched to any gene: 6. This CDR3 is built from 15 residues. Per germline, CDR1 SGHRS and CDR2 YFSETQ.

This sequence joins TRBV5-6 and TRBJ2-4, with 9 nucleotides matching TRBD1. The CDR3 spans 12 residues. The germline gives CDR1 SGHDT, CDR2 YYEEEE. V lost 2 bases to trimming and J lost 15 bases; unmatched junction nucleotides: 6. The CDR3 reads CASSFRQGGMYF. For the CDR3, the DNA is TGTGCCAGCAGCTTTCGACAGGGGGGGATGTACTTC.

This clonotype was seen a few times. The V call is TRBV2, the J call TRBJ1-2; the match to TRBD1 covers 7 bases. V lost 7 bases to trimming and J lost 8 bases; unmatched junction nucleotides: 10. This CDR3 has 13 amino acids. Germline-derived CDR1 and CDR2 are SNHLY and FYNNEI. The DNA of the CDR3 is TGTGCCAGCAACGGACAGGAGAATATCGGCTACACCTTC. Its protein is CASNGQENIGYTF.

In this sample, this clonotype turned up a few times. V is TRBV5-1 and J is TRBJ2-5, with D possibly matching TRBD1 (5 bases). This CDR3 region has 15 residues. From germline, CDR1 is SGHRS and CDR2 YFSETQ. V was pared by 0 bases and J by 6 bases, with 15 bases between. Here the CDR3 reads CASSLAPAREQTQYF. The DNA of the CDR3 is TGCGCCAGCAGCTTGGCCCCAGCCAGGGAACAGACCCAGTACTTC.

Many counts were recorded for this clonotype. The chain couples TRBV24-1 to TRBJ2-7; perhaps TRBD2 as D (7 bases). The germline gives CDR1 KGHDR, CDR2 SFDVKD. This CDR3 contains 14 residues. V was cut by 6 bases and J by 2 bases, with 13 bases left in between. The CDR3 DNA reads TGTGCCACCAGTCTCGGGGGGCCAACCTACGAGCAGTACTTC. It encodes CATSLGGPTYEQYF.

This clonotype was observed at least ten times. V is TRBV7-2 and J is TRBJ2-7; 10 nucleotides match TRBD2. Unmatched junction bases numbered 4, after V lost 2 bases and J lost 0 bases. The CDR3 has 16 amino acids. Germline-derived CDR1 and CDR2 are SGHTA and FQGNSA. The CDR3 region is CASSLSAGGSSYEQYF. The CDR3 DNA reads TGTGCCAGCAGCTTATCAGCGGGAGGGAGCTCCTACGAGCAGTACTTC.

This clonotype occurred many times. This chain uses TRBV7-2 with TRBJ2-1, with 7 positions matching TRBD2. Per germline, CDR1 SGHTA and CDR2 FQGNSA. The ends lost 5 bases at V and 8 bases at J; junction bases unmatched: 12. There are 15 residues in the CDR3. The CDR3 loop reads CASSPPGLVNDEQFF. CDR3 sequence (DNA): TGTGCCAGCAGCCCTCCCGGACTAGTCAACGATGAGCAGTTCTTC.

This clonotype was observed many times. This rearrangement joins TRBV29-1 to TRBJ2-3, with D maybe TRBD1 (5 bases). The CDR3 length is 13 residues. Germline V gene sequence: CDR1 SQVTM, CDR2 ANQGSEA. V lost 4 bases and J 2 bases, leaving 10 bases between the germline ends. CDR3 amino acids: CSVARELTDTQYF. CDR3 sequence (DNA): TGCAGCGTTGCCAGGGAACTCACAGATACGCAGTATTTT.

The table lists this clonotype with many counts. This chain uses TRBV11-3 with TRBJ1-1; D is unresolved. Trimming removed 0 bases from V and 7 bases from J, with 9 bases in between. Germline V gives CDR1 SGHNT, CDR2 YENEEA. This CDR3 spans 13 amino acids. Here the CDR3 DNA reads TGTGCCAGCAGCTTAGATCCGGGGAATGAAGCTTTCTTT. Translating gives CASSLDPGNEAFF.

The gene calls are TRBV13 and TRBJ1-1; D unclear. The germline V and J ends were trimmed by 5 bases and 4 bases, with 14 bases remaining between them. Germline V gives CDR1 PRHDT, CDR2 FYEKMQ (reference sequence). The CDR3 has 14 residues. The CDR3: CASSPVSLCTEAFF. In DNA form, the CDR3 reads TGTGCCAGCAGCCCTGTAAGCCTCTGCACTGAAGCTTTCTTT.

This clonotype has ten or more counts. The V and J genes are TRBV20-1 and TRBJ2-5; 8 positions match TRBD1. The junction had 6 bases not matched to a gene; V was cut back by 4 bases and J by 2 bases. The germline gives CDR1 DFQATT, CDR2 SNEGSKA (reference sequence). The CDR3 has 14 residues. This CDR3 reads CSANPRTGQETQYF. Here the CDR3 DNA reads TGCAGTGCTAATCCCCGGACAGGGCAAGAGACCCAGTACTTC.

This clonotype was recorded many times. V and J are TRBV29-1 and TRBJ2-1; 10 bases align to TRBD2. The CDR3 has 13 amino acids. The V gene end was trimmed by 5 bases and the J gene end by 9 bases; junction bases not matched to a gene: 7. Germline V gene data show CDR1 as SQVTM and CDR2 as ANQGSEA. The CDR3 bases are TGCAGCGTTAGCGGGAGGGCCAAGGTTGAGCAGTTCTTC. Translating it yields CSVSGRAKVEQFF.

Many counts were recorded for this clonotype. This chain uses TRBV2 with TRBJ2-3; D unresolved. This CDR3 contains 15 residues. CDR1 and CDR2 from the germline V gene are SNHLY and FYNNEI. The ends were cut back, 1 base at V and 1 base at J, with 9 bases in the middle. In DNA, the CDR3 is TGTGCCAGCAGTGAAGGAGGTGGGGGCACAGATACGCAGTATTTT. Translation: CASSEGGGGTDTQYF.

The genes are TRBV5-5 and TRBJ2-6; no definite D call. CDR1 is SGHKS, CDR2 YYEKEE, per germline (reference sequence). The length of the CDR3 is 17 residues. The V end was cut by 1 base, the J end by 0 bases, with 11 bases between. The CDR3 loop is CASSLNVGSSGANVLTF. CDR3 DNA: TGTGCCAGCAGCTTGAATGTGGGATCCTCTGGGGCCAACGTCCTGACTTTC.

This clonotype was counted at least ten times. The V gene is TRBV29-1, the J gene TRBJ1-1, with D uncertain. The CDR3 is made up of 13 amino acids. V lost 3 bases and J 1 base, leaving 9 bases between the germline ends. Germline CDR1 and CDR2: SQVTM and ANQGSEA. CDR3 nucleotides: TGCAGCGTTGACGGGCAGAGGAACACTGAAGCTTTCTTT. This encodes CSVDGQRNTEAFF.

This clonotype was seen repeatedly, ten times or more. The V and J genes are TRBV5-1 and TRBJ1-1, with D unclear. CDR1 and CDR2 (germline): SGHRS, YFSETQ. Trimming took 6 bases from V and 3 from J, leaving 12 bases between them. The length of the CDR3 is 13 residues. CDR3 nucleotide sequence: TGCGCCAGCACCCCGTCGTCGGACACTGAAGCTTTCTTT. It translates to CASTPSSDTEAFF.

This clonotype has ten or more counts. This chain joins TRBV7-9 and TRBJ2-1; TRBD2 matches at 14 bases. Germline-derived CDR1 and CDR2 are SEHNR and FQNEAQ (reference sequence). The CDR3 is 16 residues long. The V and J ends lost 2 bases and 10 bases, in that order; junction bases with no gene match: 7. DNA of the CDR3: TGTGCCAGCAGCTTACCCCGGGGGACTAGCGGGAGAGAGCAGTTCTTC. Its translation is CASSLPRGTSGREQFF.

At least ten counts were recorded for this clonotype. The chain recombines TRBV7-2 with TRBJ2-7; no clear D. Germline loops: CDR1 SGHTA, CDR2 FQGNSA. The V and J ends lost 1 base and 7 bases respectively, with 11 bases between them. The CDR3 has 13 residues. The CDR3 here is CASSLGYRREQYF. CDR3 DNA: TGTGCCAGCAGCTTAGGTTATAGAAGAGAGCAGTACTTC.

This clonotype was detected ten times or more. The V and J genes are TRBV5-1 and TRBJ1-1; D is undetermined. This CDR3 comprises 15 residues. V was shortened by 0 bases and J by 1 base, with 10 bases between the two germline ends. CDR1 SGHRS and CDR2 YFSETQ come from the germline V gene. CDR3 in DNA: TGCGCCAGCAGCTTGGGGGCGGCGCAGAACACTGAAGCTTTCTTT. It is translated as CASSLGAAQNTEAFF.